The clone carrying this TCR beta chain was detected once. Its specificity is not known. This record belongs to a study of CD8+ T cells in alopecia areata. The overall study: Treated patients swallowed 5 to 10 mg of oral tofacitinib twice daily.

Extracted RNA was reverse transcribed into cDNA, the sequencing template. Produced via immunoSEQ multiplex PCR; TCRdb's table is partial and in-frame only. Seen here are about 150,000 clones, about 51% observed once, and the top ten hold just under 20%. General study results and limits: Patients shared TCRs less clearly than mice did, possibly owing to HLA. Especially in alopecia totalis/universalis, lesional scalp showed greater clonality than normal scalp did.

Peripheral blood, together with lesional scalp punch biopsies, was collected from alopecia areata patients. The TCR comes from a human donor with alopecia areata. Material: CD8+ T cells sorted from blood, obtained at week 0.

In DNA, the CDR3 is TGCAGCGTTGAGGAGTCCTACGAGCAGTACTTC. Its protein is CSVEESYEQYF. The chain combines TRBV29-1 with TRBJ2-5; D gene uncertain. The last part of the DNA fits TRBJ2-7 better; the J call may be wrong. CDR3 length: 11 amino acids. CDR1 is SQVTM and CDR2 is ANQGSEA in the germline V gene.